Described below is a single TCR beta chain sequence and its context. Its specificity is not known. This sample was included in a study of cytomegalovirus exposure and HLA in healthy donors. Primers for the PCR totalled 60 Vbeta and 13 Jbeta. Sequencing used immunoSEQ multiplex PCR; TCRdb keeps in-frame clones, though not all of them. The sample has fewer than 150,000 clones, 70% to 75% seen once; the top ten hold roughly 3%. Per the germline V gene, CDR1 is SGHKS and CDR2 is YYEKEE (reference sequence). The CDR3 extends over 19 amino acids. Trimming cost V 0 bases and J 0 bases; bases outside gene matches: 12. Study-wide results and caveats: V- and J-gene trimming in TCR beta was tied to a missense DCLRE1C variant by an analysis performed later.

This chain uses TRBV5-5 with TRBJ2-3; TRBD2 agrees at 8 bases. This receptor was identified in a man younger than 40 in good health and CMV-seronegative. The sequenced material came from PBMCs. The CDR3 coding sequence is TGTGCCAGCAGCTTGGTCCGCAGCGGGAGACCTTCTAGCACAGATACGCAGTATTTT. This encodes CASSLVRSGRPSSTDTQYF.